The 15 T cell receptor beta chains below come from one sample, sequenced in a study of regulatory T cells in long-lasting Graves disease (dated by TCRdb to the early 2020s). Interpreted using the paper, the time point label stands for: newly diagnosed GD, antithyroid drugs for less than 3 months. RNA was extracted from PBMCs in TRIzol for both TCR sequencing and RNA sequencing. Libraries were prepared through multiplex PCR. The sequencer listed for this sample is Illumina HiSeq 4000. iRepertoire HTBI primers and Arm-PCR amplification of CDR3 regions were used to construct TCR beta libraries. In TCRdb, the public reads were trimmed at Q25 with fastp and aligned with MiXCR, with productive beta chains retained. Rows merge per CDR3 protein into single entries with the most common DNA and genes. This sample holds fewer than 650,000 distinct CDR3 sequences; about 16% were observed only once. The top ten clonotypes cover around 12% of the sample.

These same records also appear under a second study, on T cells in Graves' hyperthyroidism and ophthalmopathy.

The sample in question was peripheral blood mononuclear cells (PBMCs), obtained at new diagnosis, from a patient treated with antithyroid drugs. These receptors came from a man aged 18 to 30 with Graves disease. Donor details come from another sample of the same person, matched by shared clones.

The CDR3 region is CATSGGLVEGNEQFF. Here the CDR3 DNA reads TGTGCCACCAGCGGGGGACTAGTAGAAGGGAATGAGCAGTTCTTC. The chain links TRBV15 to TRBJ2-1, with TRBD2 identical over 8 bases. The germline V gene has CDR1 LNHNV and CDR2 YYDKDF (reference sequence). The CDR3 contains 15 residues. V lost 5 bases and J lost 7; bases outside the gene matches: 10.

The V call is TRBV7-9, the J call TRBJ2-3; 13 bases map to TRBD2. With 3 bases clipped from V and 0 bases from J, the junction kept 6 bases outside the gene matches. The length of the CDR3 is 18 residues. CDR1 and CDR2 (germline): SEHNR, FQNEAQ (reference sequence). This CDR3 reads CASSFPRGLAGSTDTQYF. The DNA of the CDR3 is TGTGCCAGCAGCTTTCCCCGGGGACTAGCGGGGAGCACAGATACGCAGTATTTT.

The V gene is TRBV2, the J gene TRBJ1-4; 7 positions agree with TRBD1. V lost 6 bases and J lost 0; bases outside the gene matches: 4. The CDR3 sequence is 15 residues long. Germline CDR1 and CDR2: SNHLY and FYNNEI. Written as DNA, the CDR3 is TGTGCCAGCAGGAGGGACAGTGCAACTAATGAAAAACTGTTTTTT. The encoded protein is CASRRDSATNEKLFF.

There are a few counts of this clonotype. This chain joins TRBV6-5 and TRBJ1-5, with 9 bases identical to TRBD1. Germline V CDR1 and CDR2: MNHEY, SVGAGI. Trimming took 0 bases from V and 6 from J; bases not matched to a gene: 9. The CDR3 has 17 residues. The CDR3: CASSYSTGGPLSQPQHF. In DNA form, the CDR3 reads TGTGCCAGCAGTTACTCAACAGGGGGCCCGCTAAGTCAGCCCCAGCATTTT.

V gene TRBV3-1 combines with J gene TRBJ1-1; TRBD1 might be the D (6 bases). CDR1 is LGHDT, CDR2 YNNKEL, per germline (reference sequence). With 0 bases removed from V and 3 bases from J, the gap between germline ends came to 17 bases. The CDR3 covers 17 residues. The CDR3 nucleotides are TGTGCCAGCAGCCAAGATTCGCGGGGGCGGGAGGACACTGAAGCTTTCTTT. Residues: CASSQDSRGREDTEAFF.

This clonotype occurred a few times. A read error may produce the germline difference seen at one junction end. V usage is TRBV2 and J usage is TRBJ2-4, with 8 bases matching TRBD2. Germline V gives CDR1 SNHLY, CDR2 FYNNEI. This CDR3 has 19 residues. This CDR3 reads CASSQSSGQDVVTKNIQYF. The CDR3 coding sequence is TGCGCCAGCAGCCAATCTAGCGGGCAGGACGTGGTTACCAAAAACATTCAGTACTTC.

This clonotype appeared many times. The chain links TRBV3-1 to TRBJ2-3; D is unclear. Trimming removed 0 bases from V and 3 bases from J, with 4 bases in between. From germline, CDR1 is LGHDT and CDR2 YNNKEL (reference sequence). The CDR3 has 13 residues. CDR3 nucleotides: TGTGCCAGCAGCCAAGATCGGACAGATACGCAGTATTTT. Its protein is CASSQDRTDTQYF.

Written as DNA, the CDR3 is TGCGCCAGCAGCTTGGCCCCTATCGGCACGGGCTATGGCTACACCTTC. It translates to CASSLAPIGTGYGYTF. The chain joins TRBV5-1 to TRBJ1-2; D gene uncertain. This CDR3 contains 16 residues. Deletions cut 0 bases from V and 4 bases from J, with 16 bases between. Germline V CDR1 and CDR2: SGHRS, YFSETQ.

The rearrangement links TRBV18 to TRBJ2-5; a possible D gene is TRBD1 (5 bases). V was shortened by 3 bases and J by 1 base, with 9 bases between the two germline ends. CDR1 and CDR2 (germline): KGHSH, LQKENI. This CDR3 is built from 14 residues. This chain's CDR3 is CASSPGPPQETQYF. The CDR3, as DNA: TGTGCCAGCTCACCGGGGCCCCCCCAAGAGACCCAGTACTTC. Drawing the rest from reference TRBV18 and TRBJ2-5, the complete variable domain is NAGVMQNPRHLVRRRGQEARLRCSPMKGHSHVYWYRQLPEEGLKFMVYLQKENIIDESGMPKERFSAEFPKEGPSILRIQQVVRGDSAAYFCASSPGPPQETQYFGPGTRLLVL.

This clonotype turned up a few times. At one end, the junction sequence differs from germline, possibly due to a read error. The chain is built from TRBV29-1 and TRBJ1-4; 9 positions match TRBD1. The germline CDR1 and CDR2 sequences are SQVTM and ANQGSEA. The CDR3 sequence is 12 residues long. CDR3 in amino acids: CSVVDYLDRGIF. In DNA, the CDR3 is TGCAGCGTTGTTGACTATCTCGACAGGGGGATATTT.

This clonotype came up many times. The V call is TRBV5-1, the J call TRBJ2-3; 8 bases map to TRBD2. Germline-derived CDR1 and CDR2 are SGHRS and YFSETQ. The CDR3 has 15 residues. V shed 0 bases and J 3 bases; nucleotides not matched to a gene: 3. Here the CDR3 DNA reads TGCGCCAGCAGCTTGGAGGTAGCGGGAACAGATACGCAGTATTTT. Protein: CASSLEVAGTDTQYF.

CDR3 protein: CASSWTGKDQPQHF. The CDR3 DNA sequence: TGTGCCAGCAGTTGGACAGGGAAGGATCAGCCCCAGCATTTT. The chain has TRBV12-3 or TRBV12-4 and TRBJ1-5; 8 bases match TRBD1. Trimming cost V 4 bases and J 5 bases; bases outside gene matches: 4. The CDR3 runs to 14 residues.

The gene calls are TRBV11-2 and TRBJ1-5; weak D call: TRBD1 (5 bases). The CDR3 is 15 amino acids. V was cut by 6 bases and J by 11 bases, with 23 bases left in between. From germline, CDR1 is SGHAT and CDR2 FQNNGV. The CDR3 bases are TGTGCCAGCAGTTTATGGGGGGGGACCCCGGGGGCCCAGCATTTT. Protein product: CASSLWGGTPGAQHF.

The V call is TRBV5-1, the J call TRBJ2-3; 9 bases agree with TRBD2. The V gene's germline CDR1 is SGHRS and CDR2 YFSETQ. The CDR3 runs 16 residues. V shed 4 bases and J 2 bases; nucleotides not matched to a gene: 8. The CDR3 protein is CASSTPQRGDTDTQYF. The CDR3 nucleotides are TGCGCCAGCAGCACCCCCCAGCGGGGGGACACAGATACGCAGTATTTT. Full variable domain (remainder filled in from reference TRBV5-1 and TRBJ2-3): KAGVTQTPRYLIKTRGQQVTLSCSPISGHRSVSWYQQTPGQGLQFLFEYFSETQRNKGNFPGRFSGRQFSNSRSEMNVSTLELGDSALYLCASSTPQRGDTDTQYFGPGTRLTVL.

This clonotype appeared many times. V gene TRBV12-3 or TRBV12-4 combines with J gene TRBJ2-7; 9 nucleotides line up with TRBD2. The junction had 9 bases not matched to a gene; V was cut back by 6 bases and J by 3 bases. This CDR3 region has 15 residues. CDR3 coding DNA: TGTGCCAGCAGCCAGGGGAGCGGGAGGATCTACGAGCAGTACTTC. It is translated as CASSQGSGRIYEQYF.